This T cell receptor beta chain was obtained from a study of Graves' ophthalmopathy and Graves' hyperthyroidism. As the template, RNA transcripts were used to amplify TCR beta CDR3 regions. The authors performed first-round RT-PCR with HTBI primers and then a second-round multiplex PCR. From the multiplex PCR reads, TCRdb called clonotypes with MiXCR, one entry per CDR3 protein. The sample has 600,000 to 700,000 distinct CDR3 sequences, about 38% seen once. The ends were cut back, 8 bases at V and 7 bases at J, with 12 bases in the middle. Germline CDR1 and CDR2: SNHLY and FYNNEI. CDR3 length: 11 residues. Regarding the study as a whole: Using a 13-signature model, the authors split ophthalmopathy from stable hyperthyroidism, with roughly 90% sensitivity and 65% to 82% specificity.

Under 3 months in duration, the ophthalmopathy in affected donors had moderate-to-severe activity, CAS ≥3 and NOSPECS ≥4. Patients with other autoimmune diseases, uncontrolled infections, pregnancy or lactation were excluded. On this clonotype: The antigen is undetermined.

The origin of this receptor is an adult man with Graves' ophthalmopathy. The specimen sequenced was peripheral blood. The rearrangement links TRBV2 to TRBJ2-7; D remains ambiguous. The CDR3 DNA follows: TGTGCCAGCGGTCGGTACCGGGAGCAGTACTTC. Translating it yields CASGRYREQYF.